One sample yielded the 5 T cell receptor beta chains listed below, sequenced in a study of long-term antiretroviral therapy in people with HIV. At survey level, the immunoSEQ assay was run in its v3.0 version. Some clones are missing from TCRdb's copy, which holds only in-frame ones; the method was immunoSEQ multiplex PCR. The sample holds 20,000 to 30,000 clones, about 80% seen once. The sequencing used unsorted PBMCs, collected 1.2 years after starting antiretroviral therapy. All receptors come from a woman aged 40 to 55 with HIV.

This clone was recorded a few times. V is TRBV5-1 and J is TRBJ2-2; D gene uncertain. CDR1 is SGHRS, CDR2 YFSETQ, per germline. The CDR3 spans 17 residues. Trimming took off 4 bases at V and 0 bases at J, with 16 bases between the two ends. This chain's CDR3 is CASSPSTLSPNTGELFF. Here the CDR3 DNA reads TGCGCCAGCAGCCCTTCCACCTTATCTCCGAACACCGGGGAGCTGTTTTTT. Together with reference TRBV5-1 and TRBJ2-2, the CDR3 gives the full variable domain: KAGVTQTPRYLIKTRGQQVTLSCSPISGHRSVSWYQQTPGQGLQFLFEYFSETQRNKGNFPGRFSGRQFSNSRSEMNVSTLELGDSALYLCASSPSTLSPNTGELFFGEGSRLTVL.

CDR3 in DNA: TGTGCCAGCAGCTTAGTCGTACTAGATGGAGAGACCCAGTACTTC. The encoded protein is CASSLVVLDGETQYF. The chain has TRBV7-9 and TRBJ2-5; possibly TRBD2 for D (5 bases). The CDR3 contains 15 residues. Germline V gene data show CDR1 as SEHNR and CDR2 as FQNEAQ (reference sequence). Trimming removed 1 base at V and 4 bases at J, with 13 bases between.

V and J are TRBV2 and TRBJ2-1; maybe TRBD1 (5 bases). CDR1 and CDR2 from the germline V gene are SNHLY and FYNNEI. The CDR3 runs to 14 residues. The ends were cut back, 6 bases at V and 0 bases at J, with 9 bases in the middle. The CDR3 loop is CASRGPRSYNEQFF. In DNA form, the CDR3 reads TGTGCCAGCAGGGGGCCTCGCTCCTACAATGAGCAGTTCTTC.

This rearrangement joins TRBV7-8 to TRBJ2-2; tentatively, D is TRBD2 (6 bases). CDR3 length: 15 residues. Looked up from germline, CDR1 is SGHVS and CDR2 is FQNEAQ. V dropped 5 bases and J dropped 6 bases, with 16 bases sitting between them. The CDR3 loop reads CASSPRGGVAGELFF. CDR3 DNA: TGTGCCAGCAGCCCTAGGGGCGGGGTGGCCGGGGAGCTGTTTTTT.

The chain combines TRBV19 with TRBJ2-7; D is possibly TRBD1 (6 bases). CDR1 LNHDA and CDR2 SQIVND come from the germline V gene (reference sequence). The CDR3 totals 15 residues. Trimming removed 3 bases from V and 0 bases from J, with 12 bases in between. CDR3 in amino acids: CASSIEKGGSYEQYF. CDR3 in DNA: TGTGCCAGTAGTATTGAAAAAGGGGGCTCCTACGAGCAGTACTTC.